This entry is about one TCR beta chain. Under the authors' procedure: Amplifying reference gene primers gave estimates of nucleated cell counts. Measured with immunoSEQ multiplex PCR; TCRdb has only the in-frame clones, and not every one. V, J and clone size reflect that table, while D and trimming were determined from the DNA. The sample carries about 200,000 clones, approximately 80% recorded once. The data belong to a study of blood T cell repertoires in COVID-19. On the study more broadly: Sites in the United States, Italy and Spain provided acute and convalescent COVID-19 samples. In each case, the material was cDNA or gDNA derived from T cells, B-cell-depleted T cells, or PBMCs.

The germline V gene has CDR1 MNHNY and CDR2 SVGAGI (reference sequence). Trimming took 4 bases from V and 1 from J, leaving 7 bases between them. The CDR3 loop spans 13 amino acids. The chain has TRBV6-6 and TRBJ1-1, with D uncertain. Material for sequencing was peripheral blood. This sequence was found in a human donor in a cohort sampled during active COVID-19. CDR3 nucleotide sequence: TGTGCCAGCAGTTCCCCCCAGAACACTGAAGCTTTCTTT. Translated: CASSSPQNTEAFF.